The rows below give T cell receptor beta chains drawn from one sample of a study of blood T cell repertoires in COVID-19. Measured with immunoSEQ multiplex PCR; TCRdb has only the in-frame clones, and not every one. Among about 95,000 clones listed, 75% to 90% were seen once. The material sequenced was peripheral blood. The origin of the receptors is a woman in her seventies with acute or convalescent COVID-19. The CDR3 runs from the conserved cysteine through the conserved F or W. D genes are given only for firm matches. Clone size is not always given. Where it is, it says once, few, many or a class for expanded clones.

V,size,D,length,J,CDR3,DNA
TRBV28,.,.,15,TRBJ1-5,CASSLVDRIGQPQHF,TGTGCCAGCAGTTTAGTTGACAGGATAGGTCAGCCCCAGCATTTT
TRBV2,.,TRBD2,15,TRBJ2-7,CASSDPLAGTYEQYF,TGTGCCAGCAGTGATCCACTAGCGGGGACCTACGAGCAGTACTTC
TRBV5-1,.,TRBD1,19,TRBJ1-6,CASSLFGQGSRKTNSPLHF,TGCGCCAGCAGCTTGTTCGGACAGGGTTCCCGCAAGACCAATTCACCCCTCCACTTT
TRBV6-5,.,.,12,TRBJ1-2,CASSKQPYGYTF,TGTGCCAGCAGTAAGCAACCCTATGGCTACACCTTC
TRBV5-1,.,TRBD1,15,TRBJ1-1,CASSLEGQGPHEAFF,TGCGCCAGCAGCTTGGAGGGACAGGGGCCGCATGAAGCTTTCTTT
TRBV23-1,.,.,16,TRBJ2-5,CASSQLTGRTCETQYF,TGCGCCAGCAGTCAGCTGACAGGTAGAACGTGTGAGACCCAGTACTTC
TRBV12-3/TRBV12-4,.,.,13,TRBJ1-2,CASFGATFGGYTF,TGTGCCAGCTTCGGAGCCACCTTCGGTGGCTACACCTTC
TRBV4-1,.,TRBD1,15,TRBJ1-6,CASSRIDRGPSPLHF,TGCGCCAGCAGCCGTATAGACAGGGGGCCTTCACCCCTCCACTTT
TRBV6-2/TRBV6-3,.,TRBD2,13,TRBJ2-7,CASRHSGGDEQYF,TGTGCCAGCCGCCATTCGGGAGGGGACGAGCAGTACTTC
TRBV24-1,.,.,19,TRBJ2-2,CATSDFSFVGSQNTGELFF,TGTGCCACCAGTGATTTTTCGTTCGTCGGTTCTCAGAACACCGGGGAGCTGTTTTTT
TRBV30,few,.,14,TRBJ1-6,CAWSRGPHNSPLHF,TGTGCCTGGAGCAGGGGACCGCATAATTCACCCCTCCACTTT
TRBV2,few,.,15,TRBJ2-7,CASSLQGTNSYEQYF,TGTGCCAGCAGTTTGCAGGGGACAAACTCCTACGAGCAGTACTTC
TRBV5-1,.,.,13,TRBJ1-2,CASSLTGDYGYTF,TGCGCCAGCAGCTTGACGGGGGACTATGGCTACACCTTC
TRBV28,.,TRBD2,17,TRBJ2-2,CASSWGGSGRFTGELFF,TGTGCCAGCAGTTGGGGGGGTAGCGGGAGATTCACCGGGGAGCTGTTTTTT
TRBV19,.,.,15,TRBJ2-2,CASSRGSSNTGELFF,TGTGCCAGTAGTCGTGGCTCTTCGAACACCGGGGAGCTGTTTTTT
TRBV19,.,TRBD1,16,TRBJ2-2,CASSIRQGRNTGELFF,TGTGCCAGTAGTATCCGACAGGGTAGGAACACCGGGGAGCTGTTTTTT
TRBV6-1,.,.,13,TRBJ2-3,CASSEQGADTQYF,TGTGCCAGCAGTGAACAGGGTGCAGATACGCAGTATTTT
TRBV10-3,.,.,17,TRBJ1-3,CAISESQPTGAGNTIYF,TGTGCCATCAGTGAGTCCCAGCCGACAGGCGCTGGAAACACCATATATTTT
TRBV27,.,TRBD2,16,TRBJ2-3,CASSLRGLAGTDTQYF,TGTGCCAGCAGTTTGAGAGGACTAGCGGGTACAGATACGCAGTATTTT
TRBV6-5,.,.,14,TRBJ1-5,CASTGEYSNQPQHF,TGTGCCAGCACGGGAGAGTATAGCAATCAGCCCCAGCATTTT
TRBV3-1/TRBV3-2,.,TRBD2,13,TRBJ2-5,CASSQSASGGQYF,TGTGCCAGCAGCCAGTCGGCTAGCGGGGGTCAGTACTTC
TRBV5-5,.,TRBD1,15,TRBJ1-6,CASRETGTVGSPLHF,TGTGCCAGCAGGGAGACAGGGACAGTGGGTTCACCCCTCCACTTT
TRBV4-2,.,TRBD2,18,TRBJ2-5,CASSQVSSGAARVETQYF,TGTGCCAGCAGCCAAGTCTCGAGCGGGGCCGCTAGGGTGGAGACCCAGTACTTC
TRBV15,few,.,16,TRBJ1-4,CATSNLGALFNEKLFF,TGTGCCACCAGCAACCTTGGGGCCCTCTTTAATGAAAAACTGTTTTTT
TRBV13,.,.,14,TRBJ1-5,CASSIRDPNQPQHF,TGTGCCAGCAGCATACGGGATCCTAATCAGCCCCAGCATTTT
TRBV5-1,.,.,12,TRBJ2-3,CASSLRGDTQYF,TGCGCCAGCAGCTTGAGAGGAGATACGCAGTATTTT
TRBV27,.,.,15,TRBJ1-5,CASSLSSGVHQPQHF,TGTGCCAGCAGTTTATCATCAGGGGTTCATCAGCCCCAGCATTTT
TRBV9,.,TRBD2,16,TRBJ2-1,CASSELAVSSYNEQFF,TGTGCCAGCAGCGAACTAGCGGTGAGCTCCTACAATGAGCAGTTCTTC
TRBV6-6,.,TRBD2,16,TRBJ2-1,CASSSAGTSGINEQFF,TGTGCCAGCAGTTCCGCCGGGACTAGCGGGATTAATGAGCAGTTCTTC
TRBV3-1/TRBV3-2,.,.,17,TRBJ1-1,CASSQGQGSVVVTEAFF,TGTGCCAGCAGCCAGGGGCAGGGAAGTGTGGTGGTCACTGAAGCTTTCTTT
TRBV28,.,.,14,TRBJ2-4,CASSPTSGENIQYF,TGTGCCAGCTCACCAACCTCGGGTGAAAACATTCAGTACTTC
TRBV2,.,.,12,TRBJ2-5,CASTGYQETQYF,TGTGCCAGCACAGGGTACCAAGAGACCCAGTACTTC
TRBV2,.,.,16,TRBJ1-6,CAIKTAGQYYNSPLHF,TGTGCCATCAAGACCGCAGGACAGTACTATAATTCACCCCTCCACTTT
TRBV19,.,TRBD1,15,TRBJ1-2,CASSRLQGARDGYTF,TGTGCCAGTAGTAGATTACAGGGGGCGCGGGATGGCTACACCTTC
TRBV10-3,.,TRBD2,16,TRBJ2-1,CAISDSTSGGANEQFF,TGTGCCATCAGTGACTCCACTAGCGGGGGGGCCAATGAGCAGTTCTTC
TRBV11-2,.,.,17,TRBJ2-3,CASSSRTGHSSVDTQYF,TGTGCCAGCAGCTCCCGGACTGGCCATAGTTCTGTAGATACGCAGTATTTT
TRBV14,.,.,15,TRBJ2-5,CASSPPGEVRETQYF,TGTGCCAGCAGCCCCCCCGGGGAGGTCCGAGAGACCCAGTACTTC
TRBV9,.,.,18,TRBJ2-3,CASSVDEAAVGPADTQYF,TGTGCCAGCAGCGTAGATGAGGCAGCAGTAGGCCCGGCAGATACGCAGTATTTT
TRBV15,.,TRBD1,15,TRBJ1-1,CATSSIGQGISEAFF,TGTGCCACCAGCAGTATAGGACAGGGGATCTCTGAAGCTTTCTTT
TRBV14,.,.,15,TRBJ2-5,CASSQDWGRQETQYF,TGTGCCAGCAGCCAAGATTGGGGCAGACAAGAGACCCAGTACTTC
TRBV2,.,.,13,TRBJ1-1,CASRESEFTEAFF,TGTGCCAGCAGGGAATCGGAGTTCACTGAAGCTTTCTTT
TRBV6-1,.,.,14,TRBJ2-1,CASSEARAERPRIF,TGTGCCAGCAGTGAAGCCCGGGCCGAGCGGCCGAGGATCTTC